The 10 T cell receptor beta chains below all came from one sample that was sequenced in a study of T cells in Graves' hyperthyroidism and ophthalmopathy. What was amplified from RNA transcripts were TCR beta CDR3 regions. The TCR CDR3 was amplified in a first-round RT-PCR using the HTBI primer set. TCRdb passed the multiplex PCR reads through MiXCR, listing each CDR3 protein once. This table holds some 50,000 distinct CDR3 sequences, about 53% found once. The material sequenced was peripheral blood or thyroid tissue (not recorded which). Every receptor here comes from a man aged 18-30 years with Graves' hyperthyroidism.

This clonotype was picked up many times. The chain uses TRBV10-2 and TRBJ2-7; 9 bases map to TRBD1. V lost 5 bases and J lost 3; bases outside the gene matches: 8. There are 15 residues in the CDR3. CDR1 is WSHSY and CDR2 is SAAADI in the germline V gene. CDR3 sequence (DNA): TGCGCCAGCAGTCGGGACAGGGAGGTTCTCTACGAGCAGTACTTC. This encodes CASSRDREVLYEQYF.

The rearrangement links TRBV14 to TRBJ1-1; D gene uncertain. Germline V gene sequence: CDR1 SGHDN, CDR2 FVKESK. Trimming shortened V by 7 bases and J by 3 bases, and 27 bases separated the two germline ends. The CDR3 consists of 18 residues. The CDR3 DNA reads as TGTGCCAGCACCGGCCCAGGAAGGGATTCGTTTTCGTACACTGAAGCTTTCTTT. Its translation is CASTGPGRDSFSYTEAFF.

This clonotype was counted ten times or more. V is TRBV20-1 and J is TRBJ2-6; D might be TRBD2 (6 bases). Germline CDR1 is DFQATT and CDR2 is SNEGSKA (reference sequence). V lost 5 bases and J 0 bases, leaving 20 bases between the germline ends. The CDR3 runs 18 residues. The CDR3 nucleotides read TGCAGTGCTGAGTCGACCCGGGACTGGCTCTCTGGGGCCAACGTCCTGACTTTC. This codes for CSAESTRDWLSGANVLTF.

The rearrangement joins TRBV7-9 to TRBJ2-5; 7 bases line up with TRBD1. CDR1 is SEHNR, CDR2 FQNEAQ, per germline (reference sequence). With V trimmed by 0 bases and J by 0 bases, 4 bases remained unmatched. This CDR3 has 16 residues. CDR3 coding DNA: TGTGCCAGCAGCTTAGCCCTGGGACAGAACCAAGAGACCCAGTACTTC. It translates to CASSLALGQNQETQYF.

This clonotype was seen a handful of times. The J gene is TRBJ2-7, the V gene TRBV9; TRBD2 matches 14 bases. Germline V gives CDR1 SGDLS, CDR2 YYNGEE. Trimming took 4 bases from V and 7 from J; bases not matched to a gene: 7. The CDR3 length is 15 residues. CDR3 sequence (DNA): TGTGCCAGCAGCACCGGGACTAGCGGGAGTAGTGAGCAGTACTTC. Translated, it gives CASSTGTSGSSEQYF.

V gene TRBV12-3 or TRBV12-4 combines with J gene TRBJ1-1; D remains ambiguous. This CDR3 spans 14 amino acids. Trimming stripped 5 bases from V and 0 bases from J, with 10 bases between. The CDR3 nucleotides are TGTGCCAGCAGTCATCTCCAGTTGAACACTGAAGCTTTCTTT. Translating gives CASSHLQLNTEAFF.

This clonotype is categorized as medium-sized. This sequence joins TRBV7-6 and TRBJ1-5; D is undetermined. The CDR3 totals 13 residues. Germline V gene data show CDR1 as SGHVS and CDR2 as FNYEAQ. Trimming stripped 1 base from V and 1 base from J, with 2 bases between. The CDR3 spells CASSLDSNQPQHF. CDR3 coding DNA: TGTGCCAGCAGCTTAGACAGCAATCAGCCCCAGCATTTT.

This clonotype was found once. CDR3 sequence: CASSLAGAEQYF. For the CDR3, the DNA is TGTGCCAGCAGCTTGGCGGGAGCCGAGCAGTACTTC. The chain couples TRBV7-8 to TRBJ2-7; 7 bases map to TRBD2. Losses at the gene ends were 3 bases for V and 6 bases for J; bases not matched to a gene: 2. The CDR3 runs to 12 residues. The germline V gene has CDR1 SGHVS and CDR2 FQNEAQ.

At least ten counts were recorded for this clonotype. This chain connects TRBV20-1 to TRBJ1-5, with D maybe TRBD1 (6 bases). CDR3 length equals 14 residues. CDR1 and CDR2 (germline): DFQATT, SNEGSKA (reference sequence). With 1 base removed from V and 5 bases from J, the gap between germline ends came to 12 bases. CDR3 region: CSARATGIYQPQHF. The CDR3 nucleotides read TGCAGTGCTAGAGCTACAGGGATCTATCAGCCCCAGCATTTT.

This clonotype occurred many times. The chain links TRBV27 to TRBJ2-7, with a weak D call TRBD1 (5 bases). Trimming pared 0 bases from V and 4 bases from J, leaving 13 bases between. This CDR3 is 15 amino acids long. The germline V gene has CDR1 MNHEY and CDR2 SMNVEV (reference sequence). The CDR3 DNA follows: TGTGCCAGCAGTTTATCGGCAGGGTCGTGGTACGAGCAGTACTTC. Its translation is CASSLSAGSWYEQYF.